The clone carrying this T cell receptor (beta chain) was counted a single time. TCRdb's table, derived via immunoSEQ multiplex PCR, lists solely in-frame clones and lacks some. The sample holds some 110,000 clones, around 76% seen once. Germline trimming cut 6 bases from V and 2 bases from J; bases unmatched to any gene: 4. The CDR3 has 14 residues. CDR1 MNHEY and CDR2 SVGAGI come from the germline V gene. The record originates from a study of blood T cell repertoires in COVID-19. Study context: The origin of the acute and convalescent COVID-19 samples was the United States, Italy and Spain. Sources were T cells, B-cell-depleted T cells, or PBMCs; the material itself was cDNA or gDNA.

The chain recombines TRBV6-5 with TRBJ2-5; 9 bases match TRBD2. The sequence was obtained from a woman aged 70-85 years with acute or convalescent COVID-19. The sequenced sample was peripheral blood. The CDR3, as DNA: TGTGCCAGCAGCCAAGCGGGGGGACAAGAGACCCAGTACTTC. Translating gives CASSQAGGQETQYF.